The T cell receptor (beta chain) under discussion was sequenced for a study of CD8+ T cells in alopecia areata. Study-wide background: Those patients who were treated received oral tofacitinib, which was given at 5 to 10 mg twice daily for moderate-to-severe alopecia areata.

The germline V and J ends were trimmed by 4 bases and 5 bases, with 16 bases remaining between them. The CDR3 runs 15 residues. Per germline, CDR1 SGHDT and CDR2 YYEEEE. The treatment denotes: oral pan-JAK inhibitor, 5-10 mg twice daily. cDNA serving as the sequencing template came from extracted, reverse transcribed RNA. The method was immunoSEQ multiplex PCR; TCRdb's version includes in-frame clones alone and lacks a portion of them. The sample yields roughly 180,000 clones, approximately 60% seen once. This chain uses TRBV5-6 with TRBJ2-1; a possible D gene is TRBD2 (6 bases). Specimen: CD4+ T cells sorted from blood, collected at week 4, from a patient treated with tofacitinib. The TCR comes from a human donor with alopecia areata. The CDR3 DNA reads as TGTGCCAGCAGCCATCCTGCGGGGCGGAACAATGAGCAGTTCTTC. Its translation: CASSHPAGRNNEQFF.